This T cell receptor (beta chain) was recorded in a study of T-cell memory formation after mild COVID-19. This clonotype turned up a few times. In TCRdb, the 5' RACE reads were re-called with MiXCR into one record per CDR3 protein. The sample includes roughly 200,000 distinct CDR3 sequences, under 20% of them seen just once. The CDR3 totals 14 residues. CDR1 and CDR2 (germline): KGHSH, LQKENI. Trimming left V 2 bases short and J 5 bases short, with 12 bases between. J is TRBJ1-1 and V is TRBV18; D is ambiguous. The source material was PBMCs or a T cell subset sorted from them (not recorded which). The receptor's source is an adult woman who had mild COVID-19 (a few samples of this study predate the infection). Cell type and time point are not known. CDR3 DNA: TGTGCCAGCTCACCAAGAGAGGGAAGTACTGAAGCTTTCTTT. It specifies CASSPREGSTEAFF. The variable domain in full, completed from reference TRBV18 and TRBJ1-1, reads NAGVMQNPRHLVRRRGQEARLRCSPMKGHSHVYWYRQLPEEGLKFMVYLQKENIIDESGMPKERFSAEFPKEGPSILRIQQVVRGDSAAYFCASSPREGSTEAFFGQGTRLTVV.